Below, 4 T cell receptor beta chains from the same sample are listed, as sequenced in a study of blood T cells in healthy people across ages. The use of a sample-barcoded 5' primer and a J-beta primer mix characterized a second PCR of roughly 6 to 11 cycles. In TCRdb, the 5' RACE reads were re-called with MiXCR into one record per CDR3 protein. Here the sample spans around 690,000 distinct CDR3 sequences, 58% being singletons. The sequencing input was blood. Receptors originate from a man aged 60 to 69 in good health.

This clonotype was counted ten times or more. A read error may produce the germline difference seen at one junction end. This chain uses TRBV12-3 or TRBV12-4 with TRBJ2-3; 8 bases fit TRBD1. The CDR3 sequence is 14 residues long. CDR3 loop: CASSLGTGTDTQYF. CDR3 nucleotides: TGCGCCAGCAGCCTTGGGACAGGAACAGATACGCAGTATTTT.

This clonotype has at least ten counts. This CDR3 is CASSHSSGGNIQYF. The CDR3 DNA follows: TGTGCCAGCAGCCACTCTAGCGGGGGGAACATTCAGTACTTC. J is TRBJ2-4 and V is TRBV3-1; TRBD2 aligns across 11 bases. The J segment lost 7 bases and the V segment lost 3 bases, leaving 2 bases of the junction unmatched. Germline loops: CDR1 LGHDT, CDR2 YNNKEL (reference sequence). CDR3 length: 14 residues.

Comments on this clonotype: The junction and the germline gene differ at one end; a read error may be behind it. This sequence joins TRBV5-8 and TRBJ2-1; 7 bases are shared with TRBD2. This CDR3 spans 14 amino acids. Germline assignment: CDR1 SGHTS and CDR2 YDEGEE. In DNA form, the CDR3 reads TGTGCCAGCAGAGCGGGGAGCTCCTGCAATGAGCAGTTCTTC. Translating it yields CASRAGSSCNEQFF. The variable domain in full, completed from reference TRBV5-8 and TRBJ2-1, reads EAGVTQSPTHLIKTRGQQATLRCSPISGHTSVYWYQQALGLGLQFLLWYDEGEERNRGNFPPRFSGRQFPNYSSELNVNALELEDSALYLCASRAGSSCNEQFFGPGTRLTVL.

This clonotype was seen ten or more times. The rearrangement joins TRBV6-4 to TRBJ2-4; D is uncertain. The germline V gene encodes CDR1 MRHNA and CDR2 SNTAGT. V gave up 3 bases and J gave up 8 bases, with 14 bases separating them. The CDR3 is 14 residues long. CDR3 residues: CASSESHNWDIQYF. CDR3 in DNA: TGTGCCAGCAGTGAGAGTCACAATTGGGACATTCAGTACTTC.